The 27 T cell receptor beta chains below all came from one sample that was sequenced in a study of cytomegalovirus exposure and HLA in healthy donors. TCRdb's copy holds only in-frame clones and misses some; the assay was immunoSEQ multiplex PCR. The sample lists 170,000 or so clones; roughly 84% were seen once. The source material was PBMCs. These TCRs come from a young woman in good health and CMV-seropositive.

V and J are TRBV18 and TRBJ1-1; the D gene is possibly TRBD1 (5 bases). There are 15 residues in the CDR3. Germline V gene lookup returns CDR1 KGHSH and CDR2 LQKENI. Trimming stripped 1 base from V and 1 base from J, with 10 bases between. CDR3 in amino acids: CASSPRATENTEAFF. The CDR3 nucleotides read TGTGCCAGCTCACCACGAGCGACAGAGAACACTGAAGCTTTCTTT.

The chain combines TRBV19 with TRBJ2-7, with D tentatively TRBD1 (6 bases). With 10 bases removed from V and 2 bases from J, the gap between germline ends came to 21 bases. Germline V gene sequence: CDR1 LNHDA, CDR2 SQIVND (reference sequence). CDR3 length equals 15 residues. The CDR3 loop is CATLETTGPTYEQYF. The CDR3 DNA is TGTGCCACCTTAGAAACGACAGGTCCAACCTACGAGCAGTACTTC.

The chain links TRBV6-6 to TRBJ2-7; D may be TRBD2 (6 bases). This CDR3 is built from 12 residues. Germline values: CDR1 MNHNY, CDR2 SVGAGI (reference sequence). The V and J ends lost 6 bases and 4 bases respectively, with 10 bases between them. The CDR3 is CASRAGGYEQYF. Written as DNA, the CDR3 is TGTGCCAGCAGGGCAGGAGGGTACGAGCAGTACTTC.

CDR3 nucleotides: TGTGCCAGCAGCACTCTTTCGGAGACCCAGTACTTC. Translating it yields CASSTLSETQYF. This rearrangement joins TRBV7-9 to TRBJ2-5; no clear D. From germline, CDR1 is SEHNR and CDR2 FQNEAQ (reference sequence). V was cut by 5 bases and J by 5 bases, with 9 bases left in between. This CDR3 region has 12 residues.

This clone was picked up one time. The chain recombines TRBV9 with TRBJ1-4, with D unclear. CDR3 length: 14 residues. V was trimmed by 2 bases and J by 0 bases, leaving 5 bases between them. The germline V gene has CDR1 SGDLS and CDR2 YYNGEE. In DNA, the CDR3 is TGTGCCAGCAGCGTGGCAGCAACTAATGAAAAACTGTTTTTT. It is translated as CASSVAATNEKLFF.

This chain links TRBV2 with TRBJ1-1; no clear D. With 8 bases removed from V and 5 bases from J, the gap between germline ends came to 15 bases. This CDR3 contains 13 residues. Per germline, CDR1 SNHLY and CDR2 FYNNEI. CDR3 sequence reads: CASGLGSQTEAFF. Written as DNA, the CDR3 is TGTGCCAGCGGGTTGGGGAGTCAGACTGAAGCTTTCTTT.

V usage is TRBV6-5 and J usage is TRBJ1-1, with 7 bases that match TRBD1. J lost 1 base, V lost 7 bases, and 9 bases had no gene match. Looked up from germline, CDR1 is MNHEY and CDR2 is SVGAGI. The CDR3 length is 15 residues. The CDR3 DNA sequence: TGTGCCAGCACCGCGACAGGGAGATCGAACACTGAAGCTTTCTTT. Protein: CASTATGRSNTEAFF.

Only one count was recorded for this clone. The rearrangement joins TRBV7-2 to TRBJ1-5, with D possibly matching TRBD1 (5 bases). V was clipped by 2 bases and J by 6 bases, with 11 bases between them. The CDR3 consists of 14 residues. From germline, CDR1 is SGHTA and CDR2 FQGNSA. Here the CDR3 DNA reads TGTGCCAGCAGCTTATCGGCAGGGTTTCAGCCCCAGCATTTT. Amino acids: CASSLSAGFQPQHF.

The chain employs TRBV11-1 and TRBJ2-2; D may be TRBD2 (5 bases). V lost 3 bases, J lost 5 bases, and 10 bases lay in between. In germline, CDR1 is SGHAT, CDR2 FQDESV (reference sequence). This CDR3 has 14 amino acids. The CDR3 loop reads CASSLGRLTGELFF. The CDR3 nucleotides are TGTGCCAGCAGCTTGGGTAGACTAACCGGGGAGCTGTTTTTT.

The chain is built from TRBV7-9 and TRBJ2-7; D possibly corresponds to TRBD1 (6 bases). This CDR3 contains 14 residues. Trimming removed 1 base from V and 2 bases from J, with 9 bases in between. Germline assignment: CDR1 SEHNR and CDR2 FQNEAQ (reference sequence). The CDR3 DNA follows: TGTGCCAGCAGCTTAGGAACAGGGCCCTACGAGCAGTACTTC. Translated: CASSLGTGPYEQYF.

There are a few counts of this clone. The V gene is TRBV2, the J gene TRBJ2-7; 9 bases align to TRBD1. The J segment lost 2 bases and the V segment lost 4 bases, leaving 0 bases of the junction unmatched. Germline V gene sequence: CDR1 SNHLY, CDR2 FYNNEI. The length of the CDR3 is 13 residues. The CDR3 DNA reads as TGTGCCAGCAGTGGGGACAGGGCCTACGAGCAGTACTTC. Its protein product is CASSGDRAYEQYF.

CDR3 DNA: TGTGCCAGTAGTACCCGCGGGGGCCGGAATTACAATGAGCAGTTCTTC. Protein: CASSTRGGRNYNEQFF. The genes are TRBV19 and TRBJ2-1, with D maybe TRBD2 (7 bases). The CDR3 has 16 amino acids. V lost 4 bases, J lost 4 bases, and 17 bases lay in between. CDR1 and CDR2 from the germline V gene are LNHDA and SQIVND (reference sequence). Filled out from reference TRBV19 and TRBJ2-1, the complete variable domain reads DGGITQSPKYLFRKEGQNVTLSCEQNLNHDAMYWYRQDPGQGLRLIYYSQIVNDFQKGDIAEGYSVSREKKESFPLTVTSAQKNPTAFYLCASSTRGGRNYNEQFFGPGTRLTVL.

The V and J genes are TRBV11-3 and TRBJ2-2; possibly TRBD1 for D (6 bases). From germline, CDR1 is SGHNT and CDR2 YENEEA. The CDR3 runs to 14 residues. V was pared by 1 base and J by 8 bases, with 11 bases between. This CDR3 reads CASSLGQDRGELFF. The CDR3 coding sequence is TGTGCCAGCAGCTTAGGACAGGATCGAGGGGAGCTGTTTTTT. The whole variable domain, remainder taken from reference TRBV11-3 and TRBJ2-2, is EAGVVQSPRYKIIEKKQPVAFWCNPISGHNTLYWYLQNLGQGPELLIRYENEEAVDDSQLPKDRFSAERLKGVDSTLKIQPAELGDSAVYLCASSLGQDRGELFFGEGSRLTVL.

In regard to this clone: The sample has other DNA sequences that encode this CDR3 too. The rearrangement uses TRBV5-1 and TRBJ1-5, with 7 bases matching TRBD1. Germline V gene data show CDR1 as SGHRS and CDR2 as YFSETQ. V shed 0 bases and J 6 bases; nucleotides not matched to a gene: 3. This CDR3 has 14 residues. The CDR3 spells CASSLEGGGQPQHF. The DNA for the CDR3 is TGCGCCAGCAGCTTGGAAGGGGGCGGTCAGCCCCAGCATTTT.

The V gene is TRBV7-9, the J gene TRBJ2-3; D not certain. Germline V lookup: CDR1 SEHNR, CDR2 FQNEAQ (reference sequence). V was trimmed by 4 bases and J by 2 bases, leaving 16 bases between them. The CDR3 runs 16 residues. CDR3: CASSSRSSRYTDTQYF. The CDR3 DNA reads as TGTGCCAGCAGCTCCCGGAGTAGCAGATACACAGATACGCAGTATTTT.

This chain connects TRBV5-1 to TRBJ2-5; D unresolved. There are 13 residues in the CDR3. V was pared by 1 base and J by 3 bases, with 7 bases between. Germline V gene data show CDR1 as SGHRS and CDR2 as YFSETQ. This CDR3 is CASSLSPEETQYF. CDR3 in DNA: TGCGCCAGCAGCTTGTCCCCGGAAGAGACCCAGTACTTC.

The V and J genes are TRBV6-1 and TRBJ1-3; D is ambiguous. Looked up from germline, CDR1 is MNHNS and CDR2 is SASEGT. V lost 4 bases, J lost 4 bases, and 11 bases lay in between. This CDR3 has 14 amino acids. The CDR3 here is CASSAGYQGNTIYF. DNA for the CDR3: TGTGCCAGCAGTGCAGGATATCAAGGAAACACCATATATTTT.

The chain employs TRBV2 and TRBJ2-5, with TRBD1 matching 8 bases. Germline V gene data show CDR1 as SNHLY and CDR2 as FYNNEI. This CDR3 comprises 15 residues. With 8 bases clipped from V and 4 bases from J, the junction kept 12 bases outside the gene matches. CDR3 protein: CASPLAGQGIETQYF. The DNA of the CDR3 is TGTGCCAGCCCGCTCGCCGGACAGGGAATAGAGACCCAGTACTTC.

The CDR3 DNA sequence: TGCGCCAGCAGCGTAACGATGCAGGGATGGAACACTGAAGCTTTCTTT. It specifies CASSVTMQGWNTEAFF. The rearrangement uses TRBV4-1 and TRBJ1-1; D is possibly TRBD1 (5 bases). Germline-derived CDR1 and CDR2 are MGHRA and YSYEKL. V was trimmed by 5 bases and J by 1 base, leaving 17 bases between them. CDR3 length: 16 amino acids.

The rearrangement uses TRBV6-5 and TRBJ1-4, with 9 bases fitting TRBD1. V dropped 0 bases and J dropped 4; count of bases not matched to a gene: 3. From germline, CDR1 is MNHEY and CDR2 SVGAGI. The CDR3 runs to 16 residues. The CDR3 is CASSYSVTGGNEKLFF. Here the CDR3 DNA reads TGTGCCAGCAGTTACTCGGTGACAGGGGGTAATGAAAAACTGTTTTTT.

This chain joins TRBV4-1 and TRBJ2-1; 9 bases are shared with TRBD2. Per the germline V gene, CDR1 is MGHRA and CDR2 is YSYEKL. Trimming removed 4 bases from V and 8 bases from J; junction bases left unmatched: 18. The CDR3 totals 18 residues. The CDR3 sequence is CASSRDLAGATLGDEQFF. CDR3 coding DNA: TGCGCCAGCAGCCGAGACTTAGCGGGGGCGACCTTGGGCGATGAGCAGTTCTTC.

The chain links TRBV6-1 to TRBJ2-3; 8 bases line up with TRBD1. The junction had 8 bases not matched to a gene; V was cut back by 6 bases and J by 6 bases. Germline V gene lookup returns CDR1 MNHNS and CDR2 SASEGT. The CDR3 extends over 14 amino acids. The CDR3 protein is CASRDDRGPDTQYF. CDR3 nucleotides: TGTGCCAGCAGGGACGACAGGGGTCCTGATACGCAGTATTTT.

V usage is TRBV27 and J usage is TRBJ2-1; 11 bases line up with TRBD2. The CDR3 spans 15 residues. CDR1 and CDR2 (germline): MNHEY, SMNVEV (reference sequence). V shed 6 bases and J 5 bases; nucleotides not matched to a gene: 6. The CDR3 DNA reads as TGTGCCAGCAGCTTTACTAGCGGGGGAAACAATGAGCAGTTCTTC. Its translation is CASSFTSGGNNEQFF.

The chain uses TRBV20-1 and TRBJ2-5; unclear D gene. Germline V gene data show CDR1 as DFQATT and CDR2 as SNEGSKA (reference sequence). CDR3 length equals 11 residues. With 5 bases removed from V and 5 bases from J, the gap between germline ends came to 9 bases. CDR3 coding DNA: TGCAGTGCTTTGCTGCAGGAGACCCAGTACTTC. The encoded protein is CSALLQETQYF.

The V gene is TRBV5-1, the J gene TRBJ1-3; D is undetermined. Germline V gives CDR1 SGHRS, CDR2 YFSETQ. CDR3 length: 16 amino acids. Trimming cost V 0 bases and J 1 base, with 11 bases left between them. DNA for the CDR3: TGCGCCAGCAGCTTGGATCGGGGTATATCTGGAAACACCATATATTTT. Its translation: CASSLDRGISGNTIYF.

The V call is TRBV5-1, the J call TRBJ2-3; TRBD1 matches 10 bases. Germline-derived CDR1 and CDR2 are SGHRS and YFSETQ. V dropped 0 bases and J dropped 6; count of bases not matched to a gene: 4. The CDR3 is 15 amino acids. CDR3 residues: CASSLGGTGVDTQYF. For the CDR3, the DNA is TGCGCCAGCAGCTTGGGCGGGACAGGGGTGGATACGCAGTATTTT.

Turning to this clone: Other DNA sequences from this sample encode an identical CDR3 as well. The CDR3 loop is CASSEGGRRSNQPQHF. CDR3 DNA: TGTGCCAGCAGTGAGGGGGGGAGGCGTAGCAATCAGCCCCAGCATTTT. The V call is TRBV2, the J call TRBJ1-5; perhaps TRBD1 as D (5 bases). The CDR3 runs 16 residues. CDR1 and CDR2 (germline): SNHLY, FYNNEI. V dropped 3 bases and J dropped 0 bases, with 12 bases sitting between them. Full variable domain (outside the CDR3, taken from reference TRBV2 and TRBJ1-5): EPEVTQTPSHQVTQMGQEVILRCVPISNHLYFYWYRQILGQKVEFLVSFYNNEISEKSEIFDDQFSVERPDGSNFTLKIRSTKLEDSAMYFCASSEGGRRSNQPQHFGDGTRLSIL.